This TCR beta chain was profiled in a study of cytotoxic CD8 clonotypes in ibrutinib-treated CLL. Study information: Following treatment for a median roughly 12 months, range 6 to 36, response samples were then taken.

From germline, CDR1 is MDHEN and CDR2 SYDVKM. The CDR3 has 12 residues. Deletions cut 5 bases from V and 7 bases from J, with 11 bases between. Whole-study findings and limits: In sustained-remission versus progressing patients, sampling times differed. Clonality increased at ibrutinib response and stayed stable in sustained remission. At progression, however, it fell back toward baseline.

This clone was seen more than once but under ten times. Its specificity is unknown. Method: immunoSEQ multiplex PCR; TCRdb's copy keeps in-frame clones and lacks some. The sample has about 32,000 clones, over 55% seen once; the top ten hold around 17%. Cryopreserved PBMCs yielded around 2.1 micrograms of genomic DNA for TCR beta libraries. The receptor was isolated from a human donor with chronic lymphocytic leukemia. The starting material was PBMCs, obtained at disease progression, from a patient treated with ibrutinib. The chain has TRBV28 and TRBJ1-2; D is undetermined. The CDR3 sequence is CASSPLGIGYTF. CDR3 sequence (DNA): TGTGCCAGCAGTCCCCTAGGGATTGGCTACACCTTC.